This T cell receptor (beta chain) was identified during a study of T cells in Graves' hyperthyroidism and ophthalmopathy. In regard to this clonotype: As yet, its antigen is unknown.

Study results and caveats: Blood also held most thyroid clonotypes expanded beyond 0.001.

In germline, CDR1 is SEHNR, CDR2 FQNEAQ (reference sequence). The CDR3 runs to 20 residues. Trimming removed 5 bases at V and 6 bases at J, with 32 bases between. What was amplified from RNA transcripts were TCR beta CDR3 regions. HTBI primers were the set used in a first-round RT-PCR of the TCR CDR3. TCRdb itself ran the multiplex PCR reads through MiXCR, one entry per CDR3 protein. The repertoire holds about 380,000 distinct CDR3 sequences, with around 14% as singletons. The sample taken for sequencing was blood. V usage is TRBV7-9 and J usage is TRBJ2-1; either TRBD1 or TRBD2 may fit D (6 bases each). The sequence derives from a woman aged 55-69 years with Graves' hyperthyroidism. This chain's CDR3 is CASSPLGGWSQMGLSNEQFF. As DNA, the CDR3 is TGTGCCAGCAGCCCCCTGGGGGGCTGGTCCCAGATGGGTTTGTCCAATGAGCAGTTCTTC.